This record concerns one T cell receptor (beta chain) sequence. The antigen remains undetermined. These data originate in a study of regulatory T cells in long-lasting Graves disease. Findings and caveats of the study: The sample size was small, and this may have reduced accuracy.

Germline V lookup: CDR1 MNHNS, CDR2 SASEGT. CDR3 length: 13 amino acids. V was clipped by 10 bases and J by 8 bases; unmatched bases: 11. Stated time point: newly diagnosed GD, antithyroid drugs for less than 3 months. There was RNA extracted from PBMCs, and the TCR library was made from it. iRepertoire HTBI primers and Arm-PCR of CDR3 regions built TCR beta libraries. From the multiplex PCR reads, TCRdb called clonotypes with MiXCR, one entry per CDR3 protein. The sample includes about 200,000 distinct CDR3 sequences, roughly 19% seen only once; the top ten take about an eighth. The sample was also linked to a second study, of T cells in Graves' hyperthyroidism and ophthalmopathy. That report adds: Diagnostic decisions used clinical symptoms, serum thyroxine and TRAb, thyroid ultrasound and orbital computed tomography. Most thyroid-expanded clonotypes above 0.001 were also found in blood.

The chain employs TRBV6-1 and TRBJ1-2, with 9 bases aligning to TRBD1. The sequencing used peripheral blood mononuclear cells (PBMCs), collected at new diagnosis, from a patient treated with antithyroid drugs. This clonotype was obtained from a woman in her 30s with Graves disease. CDR3 sequence (DNA): TGTGCCACCTGGACAGGGGACAGCAAGGGCTACACCTTC. Translation: CATWTGDSKGYTF.